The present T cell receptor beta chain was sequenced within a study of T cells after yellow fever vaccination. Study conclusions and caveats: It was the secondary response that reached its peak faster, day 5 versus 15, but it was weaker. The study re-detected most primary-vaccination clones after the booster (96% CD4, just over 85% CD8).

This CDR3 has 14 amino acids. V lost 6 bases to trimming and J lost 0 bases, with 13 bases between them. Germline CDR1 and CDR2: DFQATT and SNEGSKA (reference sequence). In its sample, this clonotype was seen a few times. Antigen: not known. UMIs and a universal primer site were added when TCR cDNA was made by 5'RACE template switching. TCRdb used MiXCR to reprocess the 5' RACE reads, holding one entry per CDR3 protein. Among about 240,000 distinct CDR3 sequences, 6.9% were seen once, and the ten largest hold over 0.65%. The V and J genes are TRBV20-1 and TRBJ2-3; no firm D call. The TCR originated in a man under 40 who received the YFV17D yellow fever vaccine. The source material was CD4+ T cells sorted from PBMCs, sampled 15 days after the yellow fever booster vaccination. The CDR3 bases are TGCAGTGCCGGACGTAGGTCTAGCACAGATACGCAGTATTTT. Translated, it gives CSAGRRSSTDTQYF.